Each of the 25 T cell receptor beta chains below was sequenced from the same sample in a study of PD-1 blockade in classical Hodgkin lymphoma. The protocol was immunoSEQ multiplex PCR, while the TCRdb copy is restricted to in-frame clones and leaves out a portion. The sample lists tens of thousands of clones, roughly 92% occurring once. Time point noted: cycle 4 day 1 (C4D1), after five to seven weeks of nivolumab. Exposure to brentuximab vedotin varied, and each patient had relapsed following autologous stem cell transplantation. The input for sequencing was peripheral blood mononuclear cells (PBMCs), taken before the fourth cycle of nivolumab. These TCRs come from a human donor with classical Hodgkin lymphoma.

The genes are TRBV7-3 and TRBJ1-2; D is unclear. Germline loops: CDR1 SGHTA, CDR2 FQGTGA. This CDR3 contains 12 residues. V was cut by 5 bases and J by 2 bases, with 6 bases left in between. CDR3 residues: CASSPTNYGYTF. The CDR3 region has the DNA TGTGCCAGCAGCCCCACGAACTATGGCTACACCTTC. The variable domain in full, with the rest retrieved from reference TRBV7-3 and TRBJ1-2, is GAGVSQTPSNKVTEKGKYVELRCDPISGHTALYWYRQSLGQGPEFLIYFQGTGAADDSGLPNDRFFAVRPEGSVSTLKIQRTERGDSAVYLCASSPTNYGYTFGSGTRLTVV.

The gene calls are TRBV29-1 and TRBJ2-2; possible D gene TRBD1, 6 bases. Looked up from germline, CDR1 is SQVTM and CDR2 is ANQGSEA. This CDR3 comprises 15 residues. The V gene lost 4 bases and the J gene lost 6 bases, with 18 bases spanning the gap. DNA of the CDR3: TGCAGCGTTGGGAAGGGAACAGGGACGGCCGGGGAGCTGTTTTTT. This gives the protein CSVGKGTGTAGELFF.

The chain recombines TRBV7-2 with TRBJ2-7, with TRBD1 as a possible D gene (6 bases). This CDR3 has 15 amino acids. Germline-derived CDR1 and CDR2 are SGHTA and FQGNSA. V was pared by 1 base and J by 6 bases, with 16 bases between. The DNA of the CDR3 is TGTGCCAGCAGCTTAGATCCAGGGGATATCTCCGAGCAGTACTTC. It specifies CASSLDPGDISEQYF.

This chain joins TRBV15 and TRBJ1-5; 11 nucleotides agree with TRBD1. In germline, CDR1 is LNHNV, CDR2 YYDKDF (reference sequence). The V segment lost 0 bases and the J segment 2 bases; nucleotides outside the gene matches: 6. This CDR3 is built from 18 residues. This chain's CDR3 is CATSREDRGLRGNQPQHF. The CDR3 DNA follows: TGTGCCACCAGCAGAGAGGACAGGGGGCTTAGGGGCAATCAGCCCCAGCATTTT.

The V and J genes are TRBV21-1 and TRBJ2-3. TRBV21-1 is a documented pseudogene. The CDR3 totals 23 residues. Written as DNA, the CDR3 is TGTGCCAGCAGCAAAGTCCGAAATTCTCCAGTGGTTATGGGGCGGAGGAACACAGATACGCAGTATTTT. Translating gives CASSKVRNSPVVMGRRNTDTQYF.

This clone occurred once. The genes are TRBV5-5 and TRBJ1-4; D not certain. CDR3 length: 16 residues. V was trimmed by 5 bases and J by 0 bases, leaving 14 bases between them. Germline V gives CDR1 SGHKS, CDR2 YYEKEE (reference sequence). For the CDR3, the DNA is TGTGCCAGCAGTTCATTGGGAGTTGCAACTAATGAAAAACTGTTTTTT. Its protein product is CASSSLGVATNEKLFF.

As regards this clone: Other DNA sequences in the same sample also yield this CDR3. The chain has TRBV29-1 and TRBJ2-7; D might be TRBD2 (5 bases). Per germline, CDR1 SQVTM and CDR2 ANQGSEA. The CDR3 totals 12 residues. The V and J ends lost 1 base and 7 bases respectively, with 11 bases between them. CDR3 region: CSVEGLDYEQYF. CDR3 coding DNA: TGCAGCGTTGAAGGACTCGACTATGAGCAGTACTTC.

Here the CDR3 reads CASSSWTGDSGNTIYF. The CDR3 DNA reads as TGCGCCAGCAGCTCCTGGACAGGGGACTCTGGAAACACCATATATTTT. J is TRBJ1-3 and V is TRBV5-1; TRBD1 matches at 9 bases. This CDR3 is built from 16 residues. Germline V CDR1 and CDR2: SGHRS, YFSETQ. V shed 3 bases and J 0 bases; nucleotides not matched to a gene: 4.

The gene calls are TRBV11-2 and TRBJ2-1; D is undetermined. Trimming removed 5 bases from V and 0 bases from J, with 11 bases in between. The CDR3 is 15 residues long. CDR1 is SGHAT, CDR2 FQNNGV, per germline. As DNA, the CDR3 is TGTGCCAGCAGCCCTCGGGTTCGCTCCTACAATGAGCAGTTCTTC. It specifies CASSPRVRSYNEQFF.

This chain uses TRBV9 with TRBJ2-1, with 9 positions matching TRBD2. J gave up 0 bases and V 0 bases, and 7 bases lay outside the gene matches. Germline V gives CDR1 SGDLS, CDR2 YYNGEE. The CDR3 length is 18 residues. The DNA of the CDR3 is TGTGCCAGCAGCGTAGTTCCTAGCGGGGCGAGCTCCTACAATGAGCAGTTCTTC. Its protein is CASSVVPSGASSYNEQFF. The full variable domain, in which reference TRBV9 and TRBJ2-1 provide the parts outside the CDR3, is DSGVTQTPKHLITATGQRVTLRCSPRSGDLSVYWYQQSLDQGLQFLIQYYNGEERAKGNILERFSAQQFPDLHSELNLSSLELGDSALYFCASSVVPSGASSYNEQFFGPGTRLTVL.

The rearrangement joins TRBV7-9 to TRBJ2-5, with a weak D call TRBD1 (6 bases). Germline V gene data show CDR1 as SEHNR and CDR2 as FQNEAQ (reference sequence). V shed 5 bases and J shed 1 base, with 14 bases lying between them. CDR3 length: 15 amino acids. The CDR3 protein is CASSLPQDSQETQYF. For the CDR3, the DNA is TGTGCCAGCAGCCTACCCCAGGACAGCCAAGAGACCCAGTACTTC.

The CDR3 nucleotides read TGTGCCAGCAGCATAAGGGATGGAAACACCATATATTTT. Protein sequence: CASSIRDGNTIYF. V usage is TRBV5-4 and J usage is TRBJ1-3; no firm D call. V was trimmed by 4 bases and J by 3 bases, leaving 8 bases between them. This CDR3 is built from 13 residues. Germline V gene sequence: CDR1 SGHNT, CDR2 YYREEE (reference sequence).

The V call is TRBV15, the J call TRBJ2-3; 10 bases fit TRBD2. The germline gives CDR1 LNHNV, CDR2 YYDKDF (reference sequence). This CDR3 has 16 amino acids. CDR3 DNA sequence: TGTGCTAGCTCCTCCGGACTAGCGGACCTCACAGATACGCAGTATTTT. Protein sequence: CASSSGLADLTDTQYF. Full variable domain (remainder filled in from reference TRBV15 and TRBJ2-3): DAMVIQNPRYQVTQFGKPVTLSCSQTLNHNVMYWYQQKSSQAPKLLFHYYDKDFNNEADTPDNFQSRRPNTSFCFLDIRSPGLGDTAMYLCASSSGLADLTDTQYFGPGTRLTVL.

The J gene is TRBJ2-2, the V gene TRBV6-1, with 10 bases fitting TRBD2. Unmatched junction bases numbered 3, after V lost 10 bases and J lost 1 base. Per the germline V gene, CDR1 is MNHNS and CDR2 is SASEGT. The CDR3 runs 14 residues. The CDR3 DNA reads as TGTGCCACCGGACTAGCGGAGAACACCGGGGAGCTGTTTTTT. Translated: CATGLAENTGELFF.

This chain joins TRBV28 and TRBJ1-1; 7 nucleotides match TRBD1. The CDR3 runs 14 residues. Per germline, CDR1 MDHEN and CDR2 SYDVKM. Losses at the gene ends were 8 bases for V and 4 bases for J; bases not matched to a gene: 10. This CDR3 is CASAYRGGGTEAFF. DNA for the CDR3: TGTGCCAGCGCGTACAGGGGAGGCGGCACTGAAGCTTTCTTT.

CDR3 residues: CSVEDGGGDEQFF. The CDR3 bases are TGCAGCGTTGAAGACGGGGGCGGGGATGAGCAGTTCTTC. The chain employs TRBV29-1 and TRBJ2-1, with D possibly called TRBD1 or TRBD2 (6 bases each). The CDR3 is 13 residues long. V was trimmed by 0 bases and J by 8 bases, leaving 11 bases between them. CDR1 and CDR2 (germline): SQVTM, ANQGSEA.

The V gene is TRBV7-9, the J gene TRBJ2-7, with D perhaps TRBD2 (6 bases). V shed 5 bases and J shed 2 bases, with 16 bases lying between them. The CDR3 runs to 15 residues. Germline CDR1 SEHNR, CDR2 FQNEAQ (reference sequence). The DNA of the CDR3 is TGTGCCAGCAGCGTCCCCGGAGGGAAACCCTACGAGCAGTACTTC. Encoded protein: CASSVPGGKPYEQYF.

V gene TRBV11-3 combines with J gene TRBJ2-1, with 7 bases matching TRBD2. The CDR3 has 13 amino acids. The germline CDR1 and CDR2 sequences are SGHNT and YENEEA. Trimming cost V 3 bases and J 6 bases; bases outside gene matches: 2. The CDR3 loop is CASSLGGGNEQFF. In DNA form, the CDR3 reads TGTGCCAGCAGCTTGGGCGGGGGCAATGAGCAGTTCTTC.

The chain joins TRBV7-7 to TRBJ2-7; perhaps TRBD1 as D (7 bases). CDR1 SSHAT and CDR2 FNYEAQ come from the germline V gene (reference sequence). The CDR3 loop spans 12 amino acids. The chain's CDR3 is CARRGVVHEQYF. The CDR3 DNA reads TGTGCTCGCAGGGGGGTGGTCCACGAGCAGTACTTC.

A single count supports this clone. The rearrangement links TRBV6-5 to TRBJ2-7, with D tentatively TRBD2 (5 bases). There are 13 residues in the CDR3. Per the germline V gene, CDR1 is MNHEY and CDR2 is SVGAGI. Deletions cut 7 bases from V and 1 base from J, with 11 bases between. CDR3 nucleotides: TGTGCCAGCAATCTCGCGGGTTCCTACGAGCAGTACTTC. Its translation is CASNLAGSYEQYF.

The chain recombines TRBV30 with TRBJ1-1; D is perhaps TRBD1 (5 bases). The CDR3 has 12 amino acids. V lost 6 bases, J lost 1 base, and 9 bases lay in between. The germline gives CDR1 GTSNPN, CDR2 SVGIG (reference sequence). The CDR3: CACLTANTEAFF. The CDR3 DNA is TGTGCCTGTTTGACAGCGAACACTGAAGCTTTCTTT.

This chain joins TRBV7-9 and TRBJ1-1; D unresolved. Trimming took off 5 bases at V and 3 bases at J, with 10 bases between the two ends. Germline V gene lookup returns CDR1 SEHNR and CDR2 FQNEAQ (reference sequence). The CDR3 totals 13 residues. The CDR3 reads CASSLSRYTEAFF. DNA of the CDR3: TGTGCCAGCAGCCTCAGTAGGTACACTGAAGCTTTCTTT.

The genes are TRBV30 and TRBJ2-7, with 7 bases lining up with TRBD1. With V trimmed by 4 bases and J by 5 bases, 8 bases remained unmatched. Per germline, CDR1 GTSNPN and CDR2 SVGIG (reference sequence). CDR3 length: 13 amino acids. CDR3 residues: CAWTTGSPHEQYF. The CDR3 DNA reads TGTGCCTGGACGACAGGGTCGCCGCACGAGCAGTACTTC.

This chain connects TRBV28 to TRBJ2-7; a weak D match, TRBD1 (5 bases). V was pared by 7 bases and J by 0 bases, with 16 bases between. This CDR3 is built from 15 residues. The germline V gene encodes CDR1 MDHEN and CDR2 SYDVKM. The CDR3 bases are TGTGCCAGCATCCCTTTGGGGCGGAACTCCTACGAGCAGTACTTC. Translation: CASIPLGRNSYEQYF.

The rearrangement joins TRBV30 to TRBJ2-6; D possibly corresponds to TRBD1 (5 bases). Germline V gene sequence: CDR1 GTSNPN, CDR2 SVGIG (reference sequence). Trimming shortened V by 3 bases and J by 0 bases, and 24 bases separated the two germline ends. This CDR3 contains 20 residues. This chain's CDR3 is CAWSVSFPSTADSGANVLTF. In DNA, the CDR3 is TGTGCCTGGAGCGTTTCGTTTCCTTCGACAGCAGACTCTGGGGCCAACGTCCTGACTTTC.